A single sample is the source of the 32 T cell receptor beta chains below, sequenced in a study of response to subunit inactivated influenza vaccine. TCRdb reprocessed the RT-PCR reads via MiXCR and lists one record per CDR3 protein. The profile shows about 570,000 distinct CDR3 sequences, approximately 12% of them singletons. The material sequenced was PBMCs from blood, taken on the day of vaccination. These receptors all come from a man aged 45-65 years who received an inactivated influenza vaccine.

The chain carries TRBV10-3 and TRBJ2-7; D is uncertain. V was pared by 0 bases and J by 4 bases, with 7 bases between. The CDR3 extends over 13 amino acids. Germline loops: CDR1 ENHRY, CDR2 SYGVKD. The CDR3 nucleotides are TGTGCCATCAGTGAGTCCTCAGAATACGAGCAGTACTTC. Translation: CAISESSEYEQYF.

This clonotype was counted many times. The chain has TRBV7-2 and TRBJ1-2; D call uncertain. This CDR3 spans 11 amino acids. V lost 1 base to trimming and J lost 8 bases, with 5 bases between them. Per the germline V gene, CDR1 is SGHTA and CDR2 is FQGNSA. The CDR3 coding sequence is TGTGCCAGCAGCTTAGACAAGGGCTACACCTTC. It codes for CASSLDKGYTF.

This clonotype was seen more than once but under ten times. The rearrangement links TRBV5-1 to TRBJ2-5, with TRBD1 matching 7 bases. This CDR3 region has 16 residues. The germline V gene has CDR1 SGHRS and CDR2 YFSETQ. J lost 3 bases, V lost 0 bases, and 8 bases had no gene match. The CDR3 DNA reads as TGCGCCAGCAGCTTGGCTTGGACAGGAGCCAAAGAGACCCAGTACTTC. Translating it yields CASSLAWTGAKETQYF.

This chain connects TRBV28 to TRBJ2-5; perhaps D is TRBD1 or TRBD2 (6 bases each). The V end lost 4 bases, the J end lost 4 bases, and 19 bases lay between the germline ends. The germline V gene has CDR1 MDHEN and CDR2 SYDVKM. This CDR3 has 16 residues. As DNA, the CDR3 is TGTGCCAGCAGTTCCCGGGAACGGGGGCGGCGAGAGACCCAGTACTTC. It codes for CASSSRERGRRETQYF.

V and J are TRBV10-3 and TRBJ2-2, with 7 bases lining up with TRBD1. Looked up from germline, CDR1 is ENHRY and CDR2 is SYGVKD. V was clipped by 6 bases and J by 7 bases; unmatched bases: 2. The CDR3 extends over 12 amino acids. The CDR3: CAIRTGIGELFF. In nucleotides, the CDR3 is TGTGCCATCAGGACAGGGATCGGGGAGCTGTTTTTT.

The V and J genes are TRBV15 and TRBJ2-5; no clear D. CDR3 size: 15 residues. V shed 1 base and J shed 5 bases, with 14 bases lying between them. Germline lookup yields CDR1 LNHNV and CDR2 YYDKDF (reference sequence). CDR3 nucleotide sequence: TGTGCCACCAGCAGAGGTGGGGATTTAGGCGAGACCCAGTACTTC. This encodes CATSRGGDLGETQYF.

This clonotype occurred many times. This chain uses TRBV5-1 with TRBJ2-3, with D unresolved. The germline CDR1 and CDR2 sequences are SGHRS and YFSETQ. CDR3 length: 15 amino acids. Trimming removed 0 bases from V and 0 bases from J, with 8 bases in between. The CDR3 DNA is TGCGCCAGCAGCTTGGGAGTAGAGAGCACAGATACGCAGTATTTT. It translates to CASSLGVESTDTQYF.

This clonotype was seen more than once but under ten times. The rearrangement links TRBV4-3 to TRBJ1-1; D gene ambiguous. From germline, CDR1 is LGHNA and CDR2 YSLEER. The ends were cut back, 1 base at V and 1 base at J, with 7 bases in the middle. CDR3 length equals 14 residues. The CDR3: CASSQASGNTEAFF. The DNA for the CDR3 is TGCGCCAGCAGCCAAGCGTCGGGGAACACTGAAGCTTTCTTT.

This clonotype occurred a few times. The genes are TRBV24-1 and TRBJ1-1, with 8 positions matching TRBD1. The CDR3 contains 14 residues. The germline gives CDR1 KGHDR, CDR2 SFDVKD. V lost 7 bases and J lost 2; bases outside the gene matches: 5. The CDR3 spells CATRAGGRNTEAFF. In nucleotides, the CDR3 is TGTGCCACCAGAGCAGGGGGCCGTAACACTGAAGCTTTCTTT.

This clonotype showed up just a few times. V is TRBV15 and J is TRBJ2-5; D is unresolved. The germline V gene has CDR1 LNHNV and CDR2 YYDKDF (reference sequence). The germline V and J ends were trimmed by 1 base and 5 bases, with 5 bases remaining between them. This CDR3 is 12 amino acids long. CDR3 sequence (DNA): TGTGCCACCAGCAGAGGATTCGAGACCCAGTACTTC. Translating it yields CATSRGFETQYF.

On this clonotype: The conserved closing phenylalanine or tryptophan is absent in this CDR3, likely reflecting a read error. No DNA is shown, since the ends of the CDR3 on it are uncertain; the CDR3 is the one TCRdb lists. The chain recombines TRBV11-2 with TRBJ2-1. The CDR3 is 13 amino acids in total, end residues counted. Germline V CDR1 and CDR2: SGHAT, FQNNGV. CDR3 loop: CASSLDRVVNPIL.

In this sample, this clonotype turned up a few times. The chain has TRBV12-3 or TRBV12-4 and TRBJ2-3; D may be TRBD1 or TRBD2 (5 bases each). Trimming removed 6 bases from V and 2 bases from J, with 15 bases in between. The CDR3 is 15 residues long. CDR3 bases: TGTGCCAGCAGCGAGGGGCGGGCCTCCACAGATACGCAGTATTTT. Residues: CASSEGRASTDTQYF.

The chain uses TRBV5-5 and TRBJ2-7; TRBD1 aligns across 11 bases. CDR3 length: 14 residues. V lost 4 bases to trimming and J lost 6 bases; unmatched junction nucleotides: 6. CDR1 is SGHKS, CDR2 YYEKEE, per germline (reference sequence). CDR3 protein: CASSRGQGAGEQYF. The DNA of the CDR3 is TGTGCCAGCAGCCGAGGACAGGGGGCGGGCGAGCAGTACTTC.

Many counts were recorded for this clonotype. This rearrangement joins TRBV5-1 to TRBJ2-3; TRBD2 agrees at 10 bases. CDR3 length: 15 amino acids. Trimming removed 2 bases from V and 5 bases from J; junction bases left unmatched: 5. Germline CDR1 and CDR2: SGHRS and YFSETQ. The CDR3 nucleotides are TGCGCCAGCAGCTTCCAGCGGGGGGGCGAAGATACGCAGTATTTT. Translated: CASSFQRGGEDTQYF.

This clonotype was detected a few times. V is TRBV4-3 and J is TRBJ2-1; the D gene is possibly TRBD2 (6 bases). Germline V CDR1 and CDR2: LGHNA, YSLEER. The V and J ends lost 5 bases and 0 bases respectively, with 17 bases between them. The CDR3 consists of 17 residues. CDR3 region: CASSNRDSGSSYNEQFF. DNA for the CDR3: TGCGCCAGCAGCAACCGGGACTCGGGGAGCTCCTACAATGAGCAGTTCTTC.

The chain is built from TRBV7-9 and TRBJ1-3; D call uncertain. Trimming removed 0 bases from V and 0 bases from J, with 9 bases in between. The germline CDR1 and CDR2 sequences are SEHNR and FQNEAQ (reference sequence). This CDR3 contains 16 residues. The CDR3 spells CASSLALGASGNTIYF. The CDR3 bases are TGTGCCAGCAGCTTAGCGCTCGGAGCCTCTGGAAACACCATATATTTT.

The table lists this clonotype with many counts. The CDR3 DNA follows: TGCAGTGCGGAATTTGCCCCGTACGAGCAGTACTTC. It yields the protein CSAEFAPYEQYF. The rearrangement uses TRBV20-1 and TRBJ2-7; no firm D call. CDR3 length equals 12 residues. Trimming left V 6 bases short and J 4 bases short, with 13 bases between. The germline CDR1 and CDR2 sequences are DFQATT and SNEGSKA (reference sequence).

The CDR3 nucleotides read TGCGCCAGCAGCTTGGTGGCAACTCAAGAGACCCAGTACTTC. This gives the protein CASSLVATQETQYF. V and J are TRBV5-1 and TRBJ2-5; D is undetermined. The CDR3 sequence is 14 residues long. Trimming pared 0 bases from V and 2 bases from J, leaving 8 bases between. Germline assignment: CDR1 SGHRS and CDR2 YFSETQ.

The sample holds a few counts of this clonotype. The rearrangement uses TRBV27 and TRBJ2-5, with D maybe TRBD1 (5 bases). V lost 0 bases to trimming and J lost 1 base, with 15 bases between them. Germline CDR1 MNHEY, CDR2 SMNVEV (reference sequence). The CDR3 is 17 amino acids. The CDR3 reads CASSLSSLPGSQETQYF. Written as DNA, the CDR3 is TGTGCCAGCAGTTTATCGAGTTTGCCAGGGTCCCAAGAGACCCAGTACTTC.

The V call is TRBV18, the J call TRBJ2-5; 7 bases map to TRBD1. This CDR3 region has 16 residues. V lost 1 base and J lost 1; bases outside the gene matches: 6. Germline-derived CDR1 and CDR2 are KGHSH and LQKENI. The CDR3 here is CASSPLSGTAQETQYF. CDR3 in DNA: TGTGCCAGCTCACCACTTTCCGGGACAGCCCAAGAGACCCAGTACTTC.

This clonotype came up many times. This rearrangement joins TRBV11-2 to TRBJ2-1; 8 nucleotides align to TRBD1. Per the germline V gene, CDR1 is SGHAT and CDR2 is FQNNGV. V shed 3 bases, J shed 7 bases, and the junction held 5 bases outside the gene matches. This CDR3 has 14 residues. The CDR3 coding sequence is TGTGCCAGCAGCTTCGGGACAGGAGGGAATGAGCAGTTCTTC. It codes for CASSFGTGGNEQFF. The full variable domain, completed using reference TRBV11-2 and TRBJ2-1, is EAGVAQSPRYKIIEKRQSVAFWCNPISGHATLYWYQQILGQGPKLLIQFQNNGVVDDSQLPKDRFSAERLKGVDSTLKIQPAKLEDSAVYLCASSFGTGGNEQFFGPGTRLTVL.

By sample share, this clonotype is large. The chain links TRBV4-1 to TRBJ2-1, with D perhaps TRBD1 or TRBD2 (5 bases each). Germline V lookup: CDR1 MGHRA, CDR2 YSYEKL. The CDR3 runs 17 residues. Trimming took 4 bases from V and 0 from J, leaving 16 bases between them. The CDR3 bases are TGCGCCAGCAGCCGGGACCCCTCCGTCAACTCCTACAATGAGCAGTTCTTC. Residues: CASSRDPSVNSYNEQFF.

This clonotype was picked up many times. The chain uses TRBV15 and TRBJ2-7, with 7 nucleotides matching TRBD1. The CDR3 runs 14 residues. Trimming cost V 4 bases and J 4 bases; bases outside gene matches: 7. Germline lookup yields CDR1 LNHNV and CDR2 YYDKDF (reference sequence). CDR3 DNA sequence: TGTGCCACCAGCATCGGACAGGCGGGTTACGAGCAGTACTTC. It codes for CATSIGQAGYEQYF.

This clonotype has at least ten counts. The genes are TRBV28 and TRBJ2-3, with TRBD1 identical over 8 bases. The V segment lost 5 bases and the J segment 3 bases; nucleotides outside the gene matches: 4. Germline CDR1 reads MDHEN; CDR2 reads SYDVKM. The CDR3 runs to 14 residues. The DNA for the CDR3 is TGTGCCAGCAGTCGACAGGGGTTTACAGATACGCAGTATTTT. Translating gives CASSRQGFTDTQYF.

This clonotype was seen a few times. V and J are TRBV4-3 and TRBJ1-4; D is ambiguous. Germline V gives CDR1 LGHNA, CDR2 YSLEER. The CDR3 runs to 13 residues. The V gene lost 1 base and the J gene lost 7 bases, with 7 bases spanning the gap. Written as DNA, the CDR3 is TGCGCCAGCAGCCAAGGGTCGGGTGAAAAACTGTTTTTT. It yields the protein CASSQGSGEKLFF.

V gene TRBV12-3 or TRBV12-4 combines with J gene TRBJ2-7; 8 bases align to TRBD1. This CDR3 has 14 amino acids. Trimming at V came to 6 bases and at J to 0 bases, leaving 4 bases not matched to a gene. CDR3 in DNA: TGTGCCAGCAGACAGGGGGATTACTCCTACGAGCAGTACTTC. It encodes CASRQGDYSYEQYF.

This clonotype was recorded at least ten times. The gene calls are TRBV5-1 and TRBJ2-7; 8 nucleotides match TRBD2. The CDR3 spans 14 residues. Germline V gene data show CDR1 as SGHRS and CDR2 as YFSETQ. Losses at the gene ends were 5 bases for V and 2 bases for J; bases not matched to a gene: 6. The CDR3 nucleotides are TGCGCCAGCAGTAGCGGGAATGAGCCCTACGAGCAGTACTTC. Its translation: CASSSGNEPYEQYF.

The gene calls are TRBV12-3 or TRBV12-4 and TRBJ1-1; 7 positions agree with TRBD1. V was clipped by 6 bases and J by 4 bases; unmatched bases: 8. The CDR3 runs to 14 residues. The CDR3 DNA follows: TGTGCCAGCAGACCGACAGGGAGAGGCACTGAAGCTTTCTTT. It is translated as CASRPTGRGTEAFF.

The chain employs TRBV21-1 and TRBJ2-5; the listed D gene, TRBD1, was not tested against the DNA. TRBV21-1 is listed as a pseudogene. CDR3 size: 17 residues. CDR3 sequence (DNA): TGTGCCAGCAGCGCATTCCGGGACAGCTTCTTTGGGGAGACCCAGTACTTC. It yields the protein CASSAFRDSFFGETQYF.

This chain connects TRBV29-1 to TRBJ1-1; the D gene is possibly TRBD1 (6 bases). V lost 8 bases and J lost 0, with 13 bases in between. This CDR3 region has 13 residues. Per the germline V gene, CDR1 is SQVTM and CDR2 is ANQGSEA. This CDR3 reads CSSLHRVNTEAFF. As DNA, the CDR3 is TGCAGCTCGTTGCACAGGGTGAACACTGAAGCTTTCTTT.

V is TRBV5-1 and J is TRBJ2-1; 10 bases agree with TRBD2. CDR3 length: 15 amino acids. The J segment lost 4 bases and the V segment lost 4 bases, leaving 5 bases of the junction unmatched. Germline V gene lookup returns CDR1 SGHRS and CDR2 YFSETQ. The CDR3 nucleotides are TGCGCCAGCAGCATACTAGCGGGGCCTTACAATGAGCAGTTCTTC. Protein sequence: CASSILAGPYNEQFF.

The table lists this clonotype with a few counts. J is TRBJ2-7 and V is TRBV12-3 or TRBV12-4; D perhaps matches TRBD2 (6 bases). Trimming stripped 0 bases from V and 12 bases from J, with 18 bases between. The CDR3 runs 14 residues. DNA of the CDR3: TGTGCCAGCAGTTTAGCGCGCCTGTCTAGCGTCTTGTACTTC. Its protein is CASSLARLSSVLYF.